A single TCR beta chain is shown here with its context. The target antigen is unknown. Between the trimmed V and J ends, which lost 6 bases and 4 bases, there was a span of 10 bases. Per the germline V gene, CDR1 is MDHEN and CDR2 is SYDVKM. This CDR3 has 12 residues. This sample was included in a study of T cell responses to AZD1222 COVID-19 vaccine. The study's findings and limits: Mostly white British, mostly female donors; authors suggested clonal diversity may be underestimated.

TCRdb keeps only in-frame clones here, not all; method: immunoSEQ multiplex PCR. The table has about 150,000 clones, around 93% seen once. This chain connects TRBV28 to TRBJ2-7; D is unresolved. The source is an adult in good health. The material sequenced was peripheral blood, taken on day 0 of AZD1222 vaccination. The CDR3, as DNA: TGTGCCAGCAGGGGCCCCGTGTACGAGCAGTACTTC. Its translation: CASRGPVYEQYF.